This is a list of T cell receptor beta chains from one sample in a study of T cell responses to AZD1222 COVID-19 vaccine. Produced via immunoSEQ multiplex PCR; TCRdb's table is partial and in-frame only. The table includes some 120,000 clones, over 85% detected once. The sample was peripheral blood, taken on day 0 of AZD1222 vaccination. These receptors came from an adult in good health. Both conserved end residues are part of each CDR3. A D gene is named only where the DNA matches it firmly. Expanded clones get a size class; other rows say once, few or many, or leave the size out.

CDR3 protein: CASSYSSRGGLGLSTDTQYF
CDR3 DNA: TGTGCCAGCAGTTACTCGAGCCGCGGGGGCCTCGGACTGAGCACAGATACGCAGTATTTT
V gene: TRBV6-2/TRBV6-3
D gene: -
clone size: -
J gene: TRBJ2-3

CDR3 protein: CASSRSGDEQFF
CDR3 DNA: TGTGCCAGCAGCCGATCAGGGGATGAGCAGTTCTTC
V gene: TRBV12-3/TRBV12-4
D gene: -
clone size: -
J gene: TRBJ2-1

CDR3 protein: CASRVAGGLHGEQFF
CDR3 DNA: TGTGCCAGCAGGGTAGCGGGAGGATTACACGGTGAGCAGTTCTTC
V gene: TRBV2
D gene: TRBD2
clone size: -
J gene: TRBJ2-1

CDR3 protein: CAISEGLVGTVGGETQYF
CDR3 DNA: TGTGCCATCAGTGAGGGATTAGTGGGGACAGTAGGGGGAGAGACCCAGTACTTC
V gene: TRBV10-3
D gene: TRBD1
clone size: -
J gene: TRBJ2-5

CDR3 protein: CASSGGGGTDTQYF
CDR3 DNA: TGTGCCAGCAGCGGGGGCGGGGGCACAGATACGCAGTATTTT
V gene: TRBV28
D gene: -
clone size: once
J gene: TRBJ2-3

CDR3 protein: CASSIGGAQPQHF
CDR3 DNA: TGTGCCAGTAGTATCGGGGGTGCTCAGCCCCAGCATTTT
V gene: TRBV19
D gene: -
clone size: -
J gene: TRBJ1-5

CDR3 protein: CATSDAVGDEKLFF
CDR3 DNA: TGTGCCACCAGCGACGCCGTGGGGGATGAAAAACTGTTTTTT
V gene: TRBV24-1
D gene: -
clone size: -
J gene: TRBJ1-4

CDR3 protein: CASSMVGSGYTF
CDR3 DNA: TGTGCCAGTAGTATGGTGGGGTCGGGCTACACCTTC
V gene: TRBV19
D gene: -
clone size: -
J gene: TRBJ1-2

CDR3 protein: CASSLGLNSPLHF
CDR3 DNA: TGTGCCAGCAGCTTAGGTCTCAATTCACCCCTCCACTTT
V gene: TRBV11-2
D gene: -
clone size: -
J gene: TRBJ1-6

CDR3 protein: CASSEEGFANTGELFF
CDR3 DNA: TGTGCCAGCAGTGAAGAGGGGTTCGCGAACACCGGGGAGCTGTTTTTT
V gene: TRBV6-1
D gene: -
clone size: -
J gene: TRBJ2-2

CDR3 protein: CATSTTYEQYF
CDR3 DNA: TGTGCCACCAGCACGACCTACGAGCAGTACTTC
V gene: TRBV15
D gene: -
clone size: -
J gene: TRBJ2-7

CDR3 protein: CASSDWGEGAEAFF
CDR3 DNA: TGTGCCAGCAGTGACTGGGGGGAGGGGGCTGAAGCTTTCTTT
V gene: TRBV25-1
D gene: -
clone size: -
J gene: TRBJ1-1

CDR3 protein: CASSREVSGTDTQYF
CDR3 DNA: TGTGCCAGCAGCCGCGAGGTCAGTGGCACAGATACGCAGTATTTT
V gene: TRBV7-2
D gene: -
clone size: -
J gene: TRBJ2-3

CDR3 protein: CASSISRSWRNQPQHF
CDR3 DNA: TGTGCCAGTAGTATATCGAGGTCGTGGCGCAATCAGCCCCAGCATTTT
V gene: TRBV19
D gene: -
clone size: -
J gene: TRBJ1-5

CDR3 protein: CASSVVSSGSTDTQYF
CDR3 DNA: TGTGCCAGCAGCGTAGTCTCTAGCGGTAGCACAGATACGCAGTATTTT
V gene: TRBV9
D gene: TRBD2
clone size: -
J gene: TRBJ2-3

CDR3 protein: CASRTQGGTEAFF
CDR3 DNA: TGTGCCAGCAGGACACAGGGGGGGACTGAAGCTTTCTTT
V gene: TRBV13
D gene: TRBD1
clone size: -
J gene: TRBJ1-1

CDR3 protein: CASSKEETQYF
CDR3 DNA: TGTGCCAGCAGCAAGGAAGAGACCCAGTACTTC
V gene: TRBV9
D gene: -
clone size: -
J gene: TRBJ2-5

CDR3 protein: CSVGPGLRETQYF
CDR3 DNA: TGCAGCGTTGGGCCGGGTTTGAGGGAGACCCAGTACTTC
V gene: TRBV29-1
D gene: -
clone size: -
J gene: TRBJ2-5

CDR3 protein: CASSLDQGPYEQYF
CDR3 DNA: TGTGCCAGCAGCTTAGATCAGGGGCCCTACGAGCAGTACTTC
V gene: TRBV7-9
D gene: -
clone size: once
J gene: TRBJ2-7

CDR3 protein: CASSSRTSARTDTQYF
CDR3 DNA: TGCGCCAGCAGCTCAAGGACTAGCGCACGCACAGATACGCAGTATTTT
V gene: TRBV5-1
D gene: TRBD2
clone size: -
J gene: TRBJ2-3

CDR3 protein: CASHSGLETQYF
CDR3 DNA: TGCGCCAGCCATTCGGGGCTGGAGACCCAGTACTTC
V gene: TRBV5-1
D gene: -
clone size: -
J gene: TRBJ2-5

CDR3 protein: CASSLTGSSYEQYF
CDR3 DNA: TGTGCCAGCAGTTTGACAGGGTCCTCCTACGAGCAGTACTTC
V gene: TRBV28
D gene: TRBD1
clone size: -
J gene: TRBJ2-7

CDR3 protein: CASQLNGGQHNEKLFF
CDR3 DNA: TGTGCCAGCCAACTAAACGGGGGACAGCATAATGAAAAACTGTTTTTT
V gene: TRBV19
D gene: TRBD1
clone size: few
J gene: TRBJ1-4

CDR3 protein: CSAMRNFNSPLHF
CDR3 DNA: TGCAGCGCGATGCGAAATTTCAATTCACCCCTCCACTTT
V gene: TRBV29-1
D gene: -
clone size: once
J gene: TRBJ1-6

CDR3 protein: CASSQGDRINF
CDR3 DNA: TGTGCCAGCAGCCAAGGAGACAGAATCAACTTT
V gene: TRBV3-1/TRBV3-2
D gene: -
clone size: -
J gene: TRBJ1-1

CDR3 protein: CAWSRGGNEKLFF
CDR3 DNA: TGTGCCTGGAGTAGGGGTGGAAATGAAAAACTGTTTTTT
V gene: TRBV30
D gene: -
clone size: -
J gene: TRBJ1-4

CDR3 protein: CASTGTATEQYF
CDR3 DNA: TGTGCCAGTACCGGGACAGCGACCGAGCAGTACTTC
V gene: TRBV19
D gene: TRBD1
clone size: -
J gene: TRBJ2-7

CDR3 protein: CASSGVPTHYNEQFF
CDR3 DNA: TGTGCCAGCTCGGGAGTCCCCACCCACTACAATGAGCAGTTCTTC
V gene: TRBV25-1
D gene: -
clone size: -
J gene: TRBJ2-1

CDR3 protein: CASMAGTGGYGYTF
CDR3 DNA: TGTGCCAGTATGGCAGGGACCGGGGGCTATGGCTACACCTTC
V gene: TRBV19
D gene: -
clone size: -
J gene: TRBJ1-2

CDR3 protein: CASSYRTAYNEQFF
CDR3 DNA: TGTGCCAGCAGTTACAGGACGGCGTACAATGAGCAGTTCTTC
V gene: TRBV6-5
D gene: -
clone size: few
J gene: TRBJ2-1

CDR3 protein: CASSLILGAGAFF
CDR3 DNA: TGTGCCAGCAGTTTAATTTTGGGGGCCGGAGCTTTCTTT
V gene: TRBV27
D gene: -
clone size: -
J gene: TRBJ1-1

CDR3 protein: CASSLAITDTQYF
CDR3 DNA: TGTGCCAGCAGCTTAGCGATAACGGATACGCAGTATTTT
V gene: TRBV7-6
D gene: -
clone size: -
J gene: TRBJ2-3

CDR3 protein: CATGTGGSGNTIYF
CDR3 DNA: TGTGCCACCGGGACAGGGGGCTCTGGAAACACCATATATTTT
V gene: TRBV2
D gene: TRBD1
clone size: -
J gene: TRBJ1-3

CDR3 protein: CASSAGTLRNEQFF
CDR3 DNA: TGCGCCAGCAGCGCCGGGACTCTAAGGAATGAGCAGTTCTTC
V gene: TRBV5-1
D gene: -
clone size: -
J gene: TRBJ2-1

CDR3 protein: CASSLVTSSYEQYF
CDR3 DNA: TGTGCCAGCAGTTTAGTTACTAGCTCCTACGAGCAGTACTTC
V gene: TRBV28
D gene: -
clone size: few
J gene: TRBJ2-7

CDR3 protein: CASSVSRGPEAFF
CDR3 DNA: TGTGCCAGCAGTGTCTCTCGGGGTCCTGAAGCTTTCTTT
V gene: TRBV2
D gene: -
clone size: -
J gene: TRBJ1-1

CDR3 protein: CASSGGDRENTGELFF
CDR3 DNA: TGCGCCAGCAGCGGGGGGGACAGGGAGAACACCGGGGAGCTGTTTTTT
V gene: TRBV10-1
D gene: -
clone size: -
J gene: TRBJ2-2

CDR3 protein: CASRSDLISYEQYF
CDR3 DNA: TGTGCCAGCAGATCGGACCTGATCTCCTACGAGCAGTACTTC
V gene: TRBV27
D gene: -
clone size: -
J gene: TRBJ2-7

CDR3 protein: CASSPRLAGATDNEQFF
CDR3 DNA: TGTGCCAGCAGTCCCCGACTAGCGGGAGCTACCGACAATGAGCAGTTCTTC
V gene: TRBV7-8
D gene: TRBD2
clone size: -
J gene: TRBJ2-1

CDR3 protein: CASSEYWTGLGAMTNEKLFF
CDR3 DNA: TGTGCCAGCAGTGAATATTGGACAGGGCTTGGGGCCATGACTAATGAAAAACTGTTTTTT
V gene: TRBV6-1
D gene: TRBD1
clone size: -
J gene: TRBJ1-4

CDR3 protein: CASSFVDEQFF
CDR3 DNA: TGCGCCAGCAGCTTCGTGGATGAGCAGTTCTTC
V gene: TRBV5-1
D gene: -
clone size: -
J gene: TRBJ2-1

CDR3 protein: CASSMGHIDSPLHF
CDR3 DNA: TGTGCCAGCAGTATGGGGCACATAGATTCACCCCTCCACTTT
V gene: TRBV28
D gene: -
clone size: once
J gene: TRBJ1-6

CDR3 protein: CASSLRRERSGELFF
CDR3 DNA: TGTGCCAGCAGCTTACGGCGGGAGAGGAGCGGGGAGCTGTTTTTT
V gene: TRBV7-8
D gene: TRBD2
clone size: -
J gene: TRBJ2-2

CDR3 protein: CASSLGTGGKNIQYF
CDR3 DNA: TGCGCCAGCAGCTTAGGGACAGGGGGCAAAAACATTCAGTACTTC
V gene: TRBV5-1
D gene: TRBD1
clone size: -
J gene: TRBJ2-4

CDR3 protein: CASSASRRVPGLDEQYF
CDR3 DNA: TGTGCCAGCAGCGCGAGCCGAAGGGTCCCCGGTCTAGACGAGCAGTACTTC
V gene: TRBV13
D gene: -
clone size: -
J gene: TRBJ2-7

CDR3 protein: CASSLTARSEQYF
CDR3 DNA: TGTGCCAGCAGTTTAACGGCGCGAAGCGAGCAGTACTTC
V gene: TRBV27
D gene: -
clone size: -
J gene: TRBJ2-7

CDR3 protein: CASSQTQDGSYEQYF
CDR3 DNA: TGCGCCAGCAGCCAAACACAGGACGGTTCCTACGAGCAGTACTTC
V gene: TRBV4-3
D gene: -
clone size: -
J gene: TRBJ2-7

CDR3 protein: CSVDTGEGTGELFF
CDR3 DNA: TGCAGCGTTGATACAGGGGAGGGGACCGGGGAGCTGTTTTTT
V gene: TRBV29-1
D gene: -
clone size: once
J gene: TRBJ2-2

CDR3 protein: CASSEVGRGTEAFF
CDR3 DNA: TGTGCCAGCAGTGAAGTCGGGCGAGGGACTGAAGCTTTCTTT
V gene: TRBV6-1
D gene: -
clone size: -
J gene: TRBJ1-1

CDR3 protein: CASSFRSLRVDEQYF
CDR3 DNA: TGTGCCAGCAGTTTTCGGAGCCTGAGGGTCGACGAGCAGTACTTC
V gene: TRBV6-5
D gene: -
clone size: -
J gene: TRBJ2-7

CDR3 protein: CASSPRTGGEEKLFF
CDR3 DNA: TGTGCCAGCTCCCCAAGGACAGGGGGAGAGGAAAAACTGTTTTTT
V gene: TRBV18
D gene: TRBD1
clone size: few
J gene: TRBJ1-4